This is a list of T cell receptor beta chains from one sample in a study of CD8 T cells in Susac syndrome. In TCRdb, the immunoSEQ multiplex PCR reads were re-called with MiXCR into one record per CDR3 protein. The sample records fewer than 90,000 distinct CDR3 sequences, under 95% being singletons. Sequenced input: CD8+ T cells from PBMCs. These receptors were obtained from a human donor with Susac syndrome. Both conserved end residues are part of each CDR3. Each record gives: J gene, V gene, D gene, CDR3 protein, CDR3 DNA. D genes are given only for firm matches.

J: TRBJ2-7
V: TRBV7-9
D: NA
CDR3: CASSSLAQTPSYEQYF
DNA: TGTGCCAGCAGCTCACTAGCTCAAACCCCCTCGTACGAGCAGTACTTC

J: TRBJ2-1
V: TRBV9
D: NA
CDR3: CASSVGFYNEQFF
DNA: TGTGCCAGCAGCGTCGGGTTTTACAATGAGCAGTTCTTC

J: TRBJ2-1
V: TRBV3-1
D: NA
CDR3: CASSQDGEQFF
DNA: TGTGCCAGCAGCCAAGATGGTGAGCAGTTCTTC

J: TRBJ2-1
V: TRBV20-1
D: TRBD2
CDR3: CSARDLAGDSYNEQFF
DNA: TGCAGTGCTAGAGATCTCGCGGGAGACTCCTACAATGAGCAGTTCTTC

J: TRBJ2-5
V: TRBV19
D: NA
CDR3: CASSIDLLWTTGKETQYF
DNA: TGTGCCAGTAGTATAGATTTACTGTGGACCACTGGGAAAGAGACCCAGTACTTC

J: TRBJ2-5
V: TRBV6-5
D: NA
CDR3: CASSLGHGSQETQYF
DNA: TGTGCCAGCAGTCTTGGGCATGGGAGCCAAGAGACCCAGTACTTC

J: TRBJ2-3
V: TRBV3-1
D: TRBD2
CDR3: CASSQDSWGGDTQYF
DNA: TGTGCCAGCAGCCAAGATTCGTGGGGGGGAGATACGCAGTATTTT

J: TRBJ1-5
V: TRBV7-8
D: TRBD1
CDR3: CASSPRTGLTIYSNQPQHF
DNA: TGTGCCAGCAGCCCCCGGACAGGACTAACCATCTATAGCAATCAGCCCCAGCATTTT

J: TRBJ1-5
V: TRBV20-1
D: NA
CDR3: CSASRGEGNQPQHF
DNA: TGCAGTGCTAGCAGAGGCGAGGGCAATCAGCCCCAGCATTTT

J: TRBJ2-1
V: TRBV20-1
D: NA
CDR3: CSARSTSNEQFF
DNA: TGCAGTGCTAGATCCACTAGCAATGAGCAGTTCTTC

J: TRBJ2-5
V: TRBV10-3
D: NA
CDR3: CAISDLTGEGETQYF
DNA: TGTGCCATCAGTGACCTAACAGGGGAGGGGGAGACCCAGTACTTC

J: TRBJ1-6
V: TRBV11-3
D: TRBD1
CDR3: CASSLGDRGHSPLHF
DNA: TGTGCCAGCAGCTTGGGCGACAGGGGGCACTCACCCCTCCACTTT

J: TRBJ2-5
V: TRBV7-6
D: TRBD1
CDR3: CASSHRGSGETQYF
DNA: TGTGCCAGCAGTCACAGGGGATCAGGAGAGACCCAGTACTTC